This is a list of T cell receptor beta chains from one sample in a study of blood T cell repertoires in COVID-19. Only in-frame clones appear in the TCRdb table, and some are missing; sequencing was by immunoSEQ multiplex PCR. The sample comprises over 150,000 clones, around 94% of which are singletons, and 0.76% rests with the top ten. Sample: peripheral blood. Receptor source: a young man with COVID-19, enrolled during active disease. CDR3s include the opening cysteine and the closing phenylalanine or tryptophan. D genes are given only for firm matches. Clone size appears in some rows only: once, few, many, or a class for an expanded clone.

.	TRBV19	.	TRBJ1-1	TGTGCCAGTAGTATATCCCAGGAGGGAGCTTTCTTT	CASSISQEGAFF
.	TRBV19	.	TRBJ2-1	TGTGCCAGTAGTATAGATGCCGGTCCCCCCTACAATGAGCAGTTCTTC	CASSIDAGPPYNEQFF
TRBD1	TRBV10-3	.	TRBJ1-1	TGTGCCATCAGTGCCGCGGGACAGGGAGCCACTGAAGCTTTCTTT	CAISAAGQGATEAFF
.	TRBV7-3	.	TRBJ2-2	TGTGCCAGCAGCCCTAGCCCGACAGGCGGGACCGGGGAGCTGTTTTTT	CASSPSPTGGTGELFF
.	TRBV5-5	.	TRBJ1-4	TGTGCCAGCAGCTTTGACAGGTGGGGTGAAAAACTGTTTTTT	CASSFDRWGEKLFF
.	TRBV7-2	.	TRBJ1-3	TGTGCCAGCAGCTTCTCCCGGAACACCATATATTTT	CASSFSRNTIYF
TRBD1	TRBV18	.	TRBJ2-2	TGTGCCAGCTCGCCAGGGGGCCCGACCAGGGAGCTGTTTTTT	CASSPGGPTRELFF
TRBD1	TRBV12-5	.	TRBJ1-2	TGTGCTAGTGGTTCCTTGGAGGGCAGGGGGCGTGATGGCTACACCTTC	CASGSLEGRGRDGYTF
TRBD2	TRBV3-1/TRBV3-2	.	TRBJ2-1	TGTGCCAGCAGCCAATCTAGCGGGGCCTACAATGAGCAGTTCTTC	CASSQSSGAYNEQFF
.	TRBV27	.	TRBJ1-5	TGTGCCAGCAGTTTATCAGGCGGACGGGGTCAGCCCCAGCATTTT	CASSLSGGRGQPQHF
.	TRBV13	.	TRBJ1-6	TGTGCCAGCAGCTCCTCCCCGGGGGGGGGTTCCTATAATTCACCCCTCCACTTT	CASSSSPGGGSYNSPLHF
.	TRBV4-1	.	TRBJ2-5	TGCGCCAGCAGCCCCCCGGCAGGCCAAGAGACCCAGTACTTC	CASSPPAGQETQYF
.	TRBV21-1	.	TRBJ1-5	TGTGCCAGCAGCAGTCCAGGGTTAAGGGGGGGGGATCAGCCCCAGCATTTT	CASSSPGLRGGDQPQHF
.	TRBV4-2	.	TRBJ1-1	TGTGCCAGCAGCCAAGAGGCCGGGACACCCAACACTGAAGCTTTCTTT	CASSQEAGTPNTEAFF
.	TRBV5-1	.	TRBJ1-2	TGCGCCAGCGTTAGGAAGACAGAGCAAATACCAAACACCCTCTATGGCTACACCTTC	CASVRKTEQIPNTLYGYTF
TRBD1	TRBV7-9	.	TRBJ1-3	TGTGCCAGCAGCCCCCGGACAGGCAGCTCTGGAAACACCATATATTTT	CASSPRTGSSGNTIYF
.	TRBV5-1	.	TRBJ2-2	TGCGCCAGCAGCCTAATGAACACCGGGGAGCTGTTTTTT	CASSLMNTGELFF
TRBD2	TRBV19	once	TRBJ2-3	TGTGCCAGTCGACTAGCGGGGCCCACAGATACGCAGTATTTT	CASRLAGPTDTQYF
TRBD1	TRBV2	.	TRBJ1-1	TGTGCCAGCAGTGAAAAACAGGGGGCTAGGGCTGAAGCTTTCTTT	CASSEKQGARAEAFF
TRBD1	TRBV19	.	TRBJ1-3	TGTGCCAGTAACTCCCGGACAGGGTACGGAAACACCATATATTTT	CASNSRTGYGNTIYF
TRBD1	TRBV5-1	.	TRBJ1-1	TGCGCCAGCAGCTTTGGACAGGGACAACAAAACACTGAAGCTTTCTTT	CASSFGQGQQNTEAFF
.	TRBV14	.	TRBJ1-3	TGTGCCAGCAGCCAAGGCGGGGGCCCCCGTGCCCGATTCGGGGGGTCCAGAGGAAACACCATATATTTT	CASSQGGGPRARFGGSRGNTIYF
TRBD1	TRBV6-5	.	TRBJ1-2	TGTGCCAGCAGCTACCGGACAGGGGGCGGAGGCTACACCTTC	CASSYRTGGGGYTF
.	TRBV5-1	.	TRBJ2-3	TGCGCCAGCACTGACGGGGGAGTCTCAGATACGCAGTATTTT	CASTDGGVSDTQYF
TRBD2	TRBV6-5	.	TRBJ2-7	TGTGCCAGCAGCCCACCCGGACTAGGGACCTACGAGCAGTACTTC	CASSPPGLGTYEQYF